This TCR beta chain was identified in a study of cytomegalovirus exposure and HLA in healthy donors. Primers: 60 Vbeta forward and 13 Jbeta reverse. Some clones are missing from TCRdb's copy, which holds only in-frame ones; the method was immunoSEQ multiplex PCR. The sample shows about 140,000 clones, almost 85% of them seen only once. The sequencing input was PBMCs. This sequence was found in a man younger than 35 in good health and CMV-seropositive.

The CDR3 bases are TGTGCCAGCAGCCCTTGGGACTCAGCCACAGATACGCAGTATTTT. It translates to CASSPWDSATDTQYF. The rearrangement joins TRBV5-4 to TRBJ2-3; TRBD2 is a possible D gene (6 bases). V shed 4 bases and J shed 2 bases, with 14 bases lying between them. There are 15 residues in the CDR3. Germline CDR1 reads SGHNT; CDR2 reads YYREEE (reference sequence).